This T cell receptor (beta chain) was sequenced during a study of cytomegalovirus exposure and HLA in healthy donors. Study background: Earlier, 95 million to 130 million unique TCR beta sequences were recovered from about 200 million T cells by an analysis. Study outcomes and limitations: Later work found that TCR association rates differed between HLA loci; DRB1 had the most and HLA-C the fewest. Further analysis was carried out later, and it showed several of the most significant clusters appearing linked to common viral pathogens.

Primers included in the PCR were 60 Vbeta and 13 Jbeta primers. Profiled with immunoSEQ multiplex PCR; TCRdb holds only in-frame clones, not every one. The sample contains around 100,000 clones, 65% to 85% of which appear only once. The CDR3 consists of 13 residues. CDR1 is MNHEY, CDR2 SVGAGI, per germline. V shed 8 bases and J shed 7 bases, with 17 bases lying between them. About this clone: The antigen is undetermined.

J is TRBJ1-2 and V is TRBV6-5; TRBD1 is a possible D gene (5 bases). The receptor was derived from a man between 18 and 29 years old in good health and CMV-seronegative. The sequenced sample consisted of PBMCs. DNA for the CDR3: TGTGCCAGCTCCTTAGCAGGGAAGGGTGGCTACACCTTC. Amino acids: CASSLAGKGGYTF.